This entry features one TCR beta chain sequence. The J segment lost 8 bases and the V segment lost 3 bases, leaving 5 bases of the junction unmatched. CDR3 length: 14 residues. Germline V gene sequence: CDR1 SGHTA, CDR2 FQGNSA. The record originates from a study of blood T cell repertoires in COVID-19. Study overall: Acute and convalescent COVID-19 specimens originated in the United States, Italy and Spain. Sample material is recorded as cDNA or gDNA derived from T cells, B-cell-depleted T cells, or PBMCs.

Original handling: Counts of nucleated cells, estimated from reference gene primer amplification, were obtained. Clones were read by immunoSEQ multiplex PCR, and TCRdb kept only the in-frame ones, dropping some. Clonal size and the V and J genes are those of that table, whereas D and trimming came from the DNA. The table includes some 250,000 clones, 65% to 85% detected once. The TCR comes from a man in his fifties or sixties with active or convalescent COVID-19. Sequencing input: peripheral blood. The chain carries TRBV7-2 and TRBJ2-4, with 9 bases fitting TRBD2. The DNA of the CDR3 is TGTGCCAGCAGCTTCGCGGGGGGGCGGGACATTCAGTACTTC. Translated, it gives CASSFAGGRDIQYF.